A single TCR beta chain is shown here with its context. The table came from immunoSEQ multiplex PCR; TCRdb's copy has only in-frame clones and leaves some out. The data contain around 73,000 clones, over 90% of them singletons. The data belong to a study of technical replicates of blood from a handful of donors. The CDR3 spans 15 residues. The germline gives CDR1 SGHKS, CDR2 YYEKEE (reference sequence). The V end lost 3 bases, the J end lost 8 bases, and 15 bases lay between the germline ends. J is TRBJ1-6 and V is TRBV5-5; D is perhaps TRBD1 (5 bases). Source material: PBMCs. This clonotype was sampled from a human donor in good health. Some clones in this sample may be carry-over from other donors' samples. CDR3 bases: TGTGCCAGCAGCTCCTTTAGAGACAGTTATTCACCCCTCCACTTT. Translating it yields CASSSFRDSYSPLHF.